This TCR beta chain originates from a study of T cell changes during pregnancy in multiple sclerosis. Using immunoSEQ multiplex PCR, the repertoire was profiled, and TCRdb retains in-frame clones only, with some absent. The data show around 80,000 clones, about 92% seen once. The CDR3 has 15 amino acids. CDR1 and CDR2 from the germline V gene are MNHNS and SASEGT. Trimming took 6 bases from V and 1 from J; bases not matched to a gene: 6. The chain is built from TRBV6-1 and TRBJ1-5; 7 nucleotides agree with TRBD1. This sequence was found in a female donor with multiple sclerosis, enrolled in a pregnancy study. The sequencing used peripheral blood, collected before pregnancy. This CDR3 reads CASSAQGGSNQPQHF. CDR3 nucleotides: TGTGCCAGCAGCGCTCAGGGGGGCAGCAATCAGCCCCAGCATTTT.